This passage covers 28 T cell receptor beta chains from one sample sequenced in a study of shared clonotypes between healthy human individuals. TCRdb's copy holds only in-frame clones and misses some; the assay was immunoSEQ multiplex PCR. Of some 490,000 clones in the sample, approximately 78% are singletons; the top ten hold approximately 12%. The sequenced sample was PBMCs. These receptors all stem from a woman between 40 and 50 years old in good health. Some clones in this sample may be carry-over from other donors' samples.

The chain recombines TRBV29-1 with TRBJ2-7; TRBD2 matches at 7 bases. The V gene end was trimmed by 4 bases and the J gene end by 4 bases; junction bases not matched to a gene: 10. The CDR3 is made up of 14 amino acids. Germline V gene lookup returns CDR1 SQVTM and CDR2 ANQGSEA. CDR3 residues: CSVVSGTKLYEQYF. In DNA form, the CDR3 reads TGCAGCGTTGTTTCCGGGACTAAACTTTACGAGCAGTACTTC.

This chain connects TRBV7-9 to TRBJ2-1; 7 bases fit TRBD2. Looked up from germline, CDR1 is SEHNR and CDR2 is FQNEAQ (reference sequence). CDR3 length: 15 amino acids. Losses at the gene ends were 1 base for V and 6 bases for J; bases not matched to a gene: 6. The CDR3 here is CASSLDWTRGNEQFF. Here the CDR3 DNA reads TGTGCCAGCAGCTTAGATTGGACTAGGGGCAATGAGCAGTTCTTC.

The J gene is TRBJ2-1, the V gene TRBV7-6; a possible D gene is TRBD2 (6 bases). This CDR3 has 15 residues. Germline V lookup: CDR1 SGHVS, CDR2 FNYEAQ. The V end was cut by 5 bases, the J end by 1 base, with 12 bases between. The CDR3 DNA reads as TGTGCCAGCAGCCTGAGCGGGCCGTCCTACAATGAGCAGTTCTTC. The encoded protein is CASSLSGPSYNEQFF.

This clone was picked up many times. The gene calls are TRBV10-1 and TRBJ2-5, with D possibly matching TRBD2 (5 bases). Germline V gives CDR1 WNHNN, CDR2 SYGVQD (reference sequence). V lost 6 bases and J 5 bases, leaving 19 bases between the germline ends. The CDR3 extends over 15 amino acids. CDR3: CASSKQSGYGETQYF. CDR3 bases: TGCGCCAGCAGCAAGCAGTCGGGGTACGGGGAGACCCAGTACTTC.

The chain recombines TRBV10-2 with TRBJ2-4; the D call may be TRBD1 or TRBD2 (6 bases each). The CDR3 sequence is 14 residues long. Trimming pared 8 bases from V and 8 bases from J, leaving 19 bases between. In germline, CDR1 is WSHSY, CDR2 SAAADI. CDR3 sequence reads: CASATKLGGYIQYF. CDR3 nucleotides: TGCGCCAGCGCAACCAAATTAGGGGGGTACATTCAGTACTTC.

This chain connects TRBV7-8 to TRBJ2-6; TRBD1 or TRBD2 may be the D gene (5 bases each). This CDR3 comprises 15 residues. CDR1 and CDR2 (germline): SGHVS, FQNEAQ. Trimming shortened V by 1 base and J by 2 bases, and 6 bases separated the two germline ends. The CDR3 protein is CASSLGGAGANVLTF. CDR3 coding DNA: TGTGCCAGCAGCTTAGGAGGGGCTGGGGCCAACGTCCTGACTTTC.

The chain couples TRBV30 to TRBJ2-7, with D perhaps being TRBD1 or TRBD2 (5 bases each). V gave up 8 bases and J gave up 0 bases, with 14 bases separating them. This CDR3 has 13 amino acids. Germline CDR1 GTSNPN, CDR2 SVGIG (reference sequence). CDR3 DNA sequence: TGTGCCCTACGGGGCATACGCTCCTACGAGCAGTACTTC. Its translation is CALRGIRSYEQYF.

The chain recombines TRBV4-2 with TRBJ2-7, with 7 bases identical to TRBD1. This CDR3 region has 15 residues. From germline, CDR1 is LGHNA and CDR2 YNFKEQ. Trimming took 4 bases from V and 2 from J; bases not matched to a gene: 8. The CDR3 reads CASSPGTDPTYEQYF. The CDR3 DNA sequence: TGTGCCAGCAGCCCGGGGACAGACCCTACCTACGAGCAGTACTTC.

Ten or more counts support this clone. The chain carries TRBV7-9 and TRBJ2-2, with 10 positions matching TRBD1. The CDR3 is 16 residues long. Germline V gene lookup returns CDR1 SEHNR and CDR2 FQNEAQ (reference sequence). Trimming took 5 bases from V and 4 from J; bases not matched to a gene: 7. The CDR3 region has the DNA TGTGCCAGCAGCCCTCCGACAGGGGGCTCCACCGGGGAGCTGTTTTTT. The encoded protein is CASSPPTGGSTGELFF. Full variable domain (outside the CDR3, taken from reference TRBV7-9 and TRBJ2-2): DTGVSQNPRHKITKRGQNVTFRCDPISEHNRLYWYRQTLGQGPEFLTYFQNEAQLEKSRLLSDRFSAERPKGSFSTLEIQRTEQGDSAMYLCASSPPTGGSTGELFFGEGSRLTVL.

This chain uses TRBV10-3 with TRBJ2-5; 13 nucleotides line up with TRBD2. J was trimmed by 0 bases and V by 10 bases; bases with no gene match: 5. Germline V lookup: CDR1 ENHRY, CDR2 SYGVKD. The CDR3 contains 15 residues. The CDR3 reads CATGLAGANQETQYF. CDR3 coding DNA: TGTGCCACCGGACTAGCGGGAGCAAACCAAGAGACCCAGTACTTC.

CDR3 DNA: TGTGCCAGCAGTTTCGGACTAGCGGGAGGTACCGAAGAGACCCAGTACTTC. It codes for CASSFGLAGGTEETQYF. J is TRBJ2-5 and V is TRBV27, with 14 bases fitting TRBD2. This CDR3 comprises 17 residues. V trimming: 3 bases; J trimming: 3 bases; junction bases outside the gene matches: 6. From germline, CDR1 is MNHEY and CDR2 SMNVEV (reference sequence).

The chain couples TRBV28 to TRBJ1-5, with D perhaps matching TRBD1 (5 bases). CDR1 and CDR2 from the germline V gene are MDHEN and SYDVKM. Trimming stripped 5 bases from V and 5 bases from J, with 10 bases between. The CDR3 has 13 amino acids. In nucleotides, the CDR3 is TGTGCCAGCAGTAGGGTAGGGGATCAGCCCCAGCATTTT. Protein product: CASSRVGDQPQHF.

V and J are TRBV27 and TRBJ1-2, with TRBD1 as a possible D gene (6 bases). V lost 8 bases and J lost 5, with 15 bases in between. The CDR3 contains 13 residues. From germline, CDR1 is MNHEY and CDR2 SMNVEV (reference sequence). CDR3 amino acids: CASSGGPGYGYTF. CDR3 coding DNA: TGTGCCAGCTCCGGGGGGCCGGGGTATGGCTACACCTTC.

The rearrangement uses TRBV19 and TRBJ2-1; TRBD2 might be the D (6 bases). Trimming removed 6 bases at V and 6 bases at J, with 18 bases between. This CDR3 spans 15 amino acids. Germline V lookup: CDR1 LNHDA, CDR2 SQIVND (reference sequence). CDR3 nucleotide sequence: TGTGCCAGTAGCAACGATGTACTAGCTCCCAATGAGCAGTTCTTC. Amino acids: CASSNDVLAPNEQFF.

The V call is TRBV10-3, the J call TRBJ2-1, with TRBD1 identical over 10 bases. V lost 6 bases and J lost 4; bases outside the gene matches: 3. The CDR3 spans 14 residues. Looked up from germline, CDR1 is ENHRY and CDR2 is SYGVKD. The CDR3 loop is CAIRRDRGYNEQFF. The CDR3 DNA reads TGTGCCATCAGGAGGGACAGGGGTTACAATGAGCAGTTCTTC.

J is TRBJ2-7 and V is TRBV6-1; 12 positions match TRBD2. The CDR3 loop spans 15 amino acids. CDR1 and CDR2 (germline): MNHNS, SASEGT. V was pared by 6 bases and J by 2 bases, with 5 bases of the junction left unmatched. The CDR3 nucleotides read TGTGCCAGCAGACCAGGACTAGCGGGGCCCTACGAGCAGTACTTC. It encodes CASRPGLAGPYEQYF.

Here the CDR3 DNA reads TGTGCCAGCAAGGCTAGCGGGAGTGGCAATGAGCAGTTCTTC. Translated, it gives CASKASGSGNEQFF. The genes are TRBV6-4 and TRBJ2-1, with 10 bases matching TRBD2. Germline values: CDR1 MRHNA, CDR2 SNTAGT. Germline trimming cut 7 bases from V and 6 bases from J; bases unmatched to any gene: 6. This CDR3 has 14 residues.

The chain links TRBV7-2 to TRBJ1-5, with no clear D. V lost 5 bases and J 3 bases, leaving 5 bases between the germline ends. The germline V gene has CDR1 SGHTA and CDR2 FQGNSA. This CDR3 is built from 12 residues. CDR3 protein: CASSTDNQPQHF. The CDR3 DNA sequence: TGTGCCAGCAGCACCGACAATCAGCCCCAGCATTTT.

This sequence joins TRBV5-3 and TRBJ1-2; D is unclear. TRBV5-3 carries the ORF label, with uncertain function. This CDR3 contains 12 residues. With 8 bases removed from V and 4 bases from J, the gap between germline ends came to 12 bases. CDR3 in amino acids: CASSDNIYGYTF. As DNA, the CDR3 is TGTGCCAGCAGCGATAACATCTATGGCTACACCTTC.

As to this clone: Other DNA sequences in the same sample also yield this CDR3. This chain connects TRBV19 to TRBJ2-7, with 10 bases identical to TRBD1. The J segment lost 3 bases and the V segment lost 3 bases, leaving 2 bases of the junction unmatched. The V gene's germline CDR1 is LNHDA and CDR2 SQIVND (reference sequence). This CDR3 contains 14 residues. This chain's CDR3 is CASSIRDRGYEQYF. CDR3 DNA: TGTGCCAGTAGTATCAGGGACAGGGGCTACGAGCAGTACTTC.

In this sample, this clone turned up once. The V call is TRBV27, the J call TRBJ2-5; TRBD1 matches 10 bases. CDR3 length equals 15 residues. Per germline, CDR1 MNHEY and CDR2 SMNVEV (reference sequence). J was trimmed by 2 bases and V by 3 bases; bases with no gene match: 3. Written as DNA, the CDR3 is TGTGCCAGCAGTTTTTGGACAGGGGGGCAAGAGACCCAGTACTTC. The encoded protein is CASSFWTGGQETQYF.

V is TRBV7-3 and J is TRBJ2-3; 8 bases are a match to TRBD2. The V segment lost 5 bases and the J segment 0 bases; nucleotides outside the gene matches: 1. Germline V gives CDR1 SGHTA, CDR2 FQGTGA. The CDR3 totals 14 residues. Here the CDR3 DNA reads TGTGCCAGCAGCCGACTAGCGAGCACAGATACGCAGTATTTT. Translation: CASSRLASTDTQYF.

The gene calls are TRBV29-1 and TRBJ2-1; TRBD2 agrees at 7 bases. J was trimmed by 4 bases and V by 1 base; bases with no gene match: 7. This CDR3 contains 15 residues. Germline CDR1 reads SQVTM; CDR2 reads ANQGSEA. DNA for the CDR3: TGCAGCGTTGAAGCCCTAGCGGTGGGGTACAATGAGCAGTTCTTC. Its translation: CSVEALAVGYNEQFF.

This chain uses TRBV7-2 with TRBJ2-7, with D possibly TRBD2 on 6 matching bases. This CDR3 comprises 16 residues. The V and J ends lost 7 bases and 2 bases respectively, with 21 bases between them. Looked up from germline, CDR1 is SGHTA and CDR2 is FQGNSA. CDR3 in amino acids: CASTSSRGTGTYEQYF. Written as DNA, the CDR3 is TGTGCCAGCACCTCCTCCCGGGGGACTGGTACCTACGAGCAGTACTTC.

About this clone: This same CDR3 is encoded by further DNA sequences in the sample. The chain combines TRBV19 with TRBJ2-7; 7 bases line up with TRBD1. CDR3 length: 13 residues. CDR1 is LNHDA and CDR2 is SQIVND in the germline V gene (reference sequence). J gave up 2 bases and V 5 bases, and 3 bases lay outside the gene matches. CDR3 region: CASSRQGAYEQYF. CDR3 DNA sequence: TGTGCCAGTAGTCGACAGGGAGCCTACGAGCAGTACTTC.

The gene calls are TRBV5-4 and TRBJ2-5, with TRBD2 as a possible D gene (5 bases). V was pared by 4 bases and J by 4 bases, with 17 bases between. Germline assignment: CDR1 SGHNT and CDR2 YYREEE (reference sequence). The CDR3 is 15 amino acids. The chain's CDR3 is CASSGRAPTGETQYF. CDR3 DNA sequence: TGTGCCAGCAGCGGGCGGGCTCCAACGGGAGAGACCCAGTACTTC.

This clone appeared a single time. V and J are TRBV10-3 and TRBJ1-5; the match to TRBD1 covers 9 bases. The CDR3 loop spans 18 amino acids. Germline CDR1 is ENHRY and CDR2 is SYGVKD. The V gene end was trimmed by 7 bases and the J gene end by 11 bases; junction bases not matched to a gene: 24. CDR3 region: CAINLWGGTGTLTSTQHF. DNA of the CDR3: TGTGCCATCAACCTGTGGGGGGGGACAGGGACTTTGACCTCGACCCAGCATTTT.

Regarding this clone: With a far larger clone one base away, a read error is the likely cause. The same CDR3 is also encoded by other DNA sequences in this sample. The CDR3 loop is CASSGGGQSFYGYTF. The CDR3 bases are TGTGCCAGCAGTGGGGGAGGACAGTCTTTCTATGGCTACACCTTC. The chain is built from TRBV6-1 and TRBJ1-2, with D perhaps matching TRBD1 (6 bases). Trimming took 4 bases from V and 4 from J, leaving 16 bases between them. The CDR3 is made up of 15 amino acids. Germline V gives CDR1 MNHNS, CDR2 SASEGT.